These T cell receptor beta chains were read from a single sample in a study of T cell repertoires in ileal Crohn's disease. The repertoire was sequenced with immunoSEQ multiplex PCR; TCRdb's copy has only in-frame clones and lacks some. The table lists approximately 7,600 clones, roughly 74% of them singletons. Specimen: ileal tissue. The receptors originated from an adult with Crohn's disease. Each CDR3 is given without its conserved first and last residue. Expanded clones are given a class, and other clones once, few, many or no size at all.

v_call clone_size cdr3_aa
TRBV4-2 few ASSQDPDRVHGYT
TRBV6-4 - ASSERSGGAWNEQF
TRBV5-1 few ASGWMQGADEQY
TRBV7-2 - ASSLLGAQQF
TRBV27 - ASSLAGTGNEQF
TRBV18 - ASSPPPGVSSYNEQF
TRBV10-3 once AISESETGYGYT
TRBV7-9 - ASSTLGTQYRTGELF
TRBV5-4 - ASSRQNSYEQY
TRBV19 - ASSIDPGTGDTDTQY
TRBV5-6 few ASSLAGGWDEQF
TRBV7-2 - ASSGWSLEETQY
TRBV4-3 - ASSQAGGSSGTDPYNEQF